Below, one T cell receptor (beta chain) is given with its context. Per germline, CDR1 LNHDA and CDR2 SQIVND (reference sequence). V gave up 6 bases and J gave up 8 bases, with 19 bases separating them. This CDR3 has 14 residues. This sample was taken from a study of blood T cell repertoires in COVID-19. Overall study context: Sample material is recorded as cDNA or gDNA derived from T cells, B-cell-depleted T cells, or PBMCs.

The protocol was immunoSEQ multiplex PCR, while the TCRdb copy is restricted to in-frame clones and leaves out a portion. Among roughly 150,000 clones listed, roughly 90% were seen once. This clonotype was obtained from a man aged 55 to 70 with acute or convalescent COVID-19. V gene TRBV19 combines with J gene TRBJ1-2; maybe TRBD1 (5 bases). Sequences were obtained from peripheral blood. In DNA, the CDR3 is TGTGCCAGTAGCCCGACAGCGGGCGGAGGGGGCTACACCTTC. Protein: CASSPTAGGGGYTF.